This TCR beta chain is drawn from a study of PD-L1 blockade in urothelial cancer. At the level of the study: Before enrollment, 0 to 3 chemotherapy regimens had been given to patients. Median blood clonality was roughly 0.074, with tens of thousands of unique TCRs.

As for time point: peripheral blood 6 weeks after treatment start. Only in-frame clones appear in the TCRdb table, and some are missing; sequencing was by immunoSEQ multiplex PCR. Altogether 100,000 to 150,000 clones are present, 86% being singletons, with the ten largest covering 2% to 2.5%. Here the sequenced sample was PBMCs, taken around atezolizumab (anti-PD-L1) treatment. The sequence came from a man in his forties or fifties with urothelial cancer.

The CDR3 here is CASKEQGVVGQPQHF. The CDR3 DNA sequence: TGTGCCAGCAAGGAACAGGGGGTAGTCGGCCAGCCCCAGCATTTT. The genes are TRBV2 and TRBJ1-5, with 8 bases matching TRBD1. The V gene end was trimmed by 7 bases and the J gene end by 7 bases; junction bases not matched to a gene: 12. Germline assignment: CDR1 SNHLY and CDR2 FYNNEI. The CDR3 runs 15 residues. The full variable domain, its missing parts supplied by reference TRBV2 and TRBJ1-5, is EPEVTQTPSHQVTQMGQEVILRCVPISNHLYFYWYRQILGQKVEFLVSFYNNEISEKSEIFDDQFSVERPDGSNFTLKIRSTKLEDSAMYFCASKEQGVVGQPQHFGDGTRLSIL.